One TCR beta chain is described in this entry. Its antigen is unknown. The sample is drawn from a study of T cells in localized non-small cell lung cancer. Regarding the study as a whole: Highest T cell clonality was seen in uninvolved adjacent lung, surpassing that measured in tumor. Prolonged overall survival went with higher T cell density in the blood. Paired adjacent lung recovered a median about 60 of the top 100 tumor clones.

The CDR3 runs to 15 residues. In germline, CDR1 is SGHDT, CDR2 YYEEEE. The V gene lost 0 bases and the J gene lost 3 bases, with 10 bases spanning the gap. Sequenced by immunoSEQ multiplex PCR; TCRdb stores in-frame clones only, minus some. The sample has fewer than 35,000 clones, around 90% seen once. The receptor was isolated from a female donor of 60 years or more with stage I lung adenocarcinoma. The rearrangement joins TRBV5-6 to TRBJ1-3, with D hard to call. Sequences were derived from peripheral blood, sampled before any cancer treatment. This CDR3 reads CASSLGRSVGNTIYF. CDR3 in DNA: TGTGCCAGCAGCTTGGGACGGTCCGTTGGAAACACCATATATTTT.